One and the same sample provided the 24 T cell receptor beta chains below, sequenced in a study of blood T cell repertoires in COVID-19 (dated by TCRdb to 2019 to 2021). The protocol used for the library was the immunoSEQ multiplex PCR assay. As stored in TCRdb, this immuneACCESS dataset retains in-frame rearrangements with V and J assigned. A fraction of the clones does not appear; measured against another copy, unresolved V genes explain less than half of the discrepancy, and the remainder lacks a known reason. This sample holds 200,000 to 250,000 clones; 75% to 85% were observed only once. The ten biggest clones cover around 13% of the sample. Sequencing input: peripheral blood. These receptors came from a human donor in a cohort sampled during active COVID-19.

The V call is TRBV11-3, the J call TRBJ2-1; TRBD2 matches 9 bases. CDR3 length equals 15 residues. Unmatched junction bases numbered 8, after V lost 5 bases and J lost 6 bases. Germline CDR1 reads SGHNT; CDR2 reads YENEEA. The CDR3 loop reads CASSQYGTSSNEQFF. CDR3 sequence (DNA): TGTGCCAGCAGCCAGTACGGGACTAGCTCCAATGAGCAGTTCTTC.

This clone was seen once. This chain uses TRBV28 with TRBJ1-2; D is unresolved. Germline loops: CDR1 MDHEN, CDR2 SYDVKM. CDR3 length: 15 residues. V lost 1 base and J lost 2, with 11 bases in between. CDR3 protein: CASSLFAERNYGYTF. The CDR3 DNA follows: TGTGCCAGCAGTTTATTCGCGGAACGGAACTATGGCTACACCTTC.

This chain joins TRBV2 and TRBJ2-1; perhaps TRBD2 as D (7 bases). Trimming pared 2 bases from V and 3 bases from J, leaving 14 bases between. Germline V CDR1 and CDR2: SNHLY, FYNNEI. The CDR3 spans 16 residues. CDR3 residues: CASSEWGGAYYNEQFF. Written as DNA, the CDR3 is TGTGCCAGCAGTGAATGGGGGGGGGCCTACTACAATGAGCAGTTCTTC.

The gene calls are TRBV4-1 and TRBJ2-1, with 9 bases lining up with TRBD1. V shed 3 bases, J shed 8 bases, and the junction held 11 bases outside the gene matches. The CDR3 covers 16 residues. Germline CDR1 is MGHRA and CDR2 is YSYEKL. CDR3 amino acids: CASSQGQGSMIYEQFF. CDR3 in DNA: TGCGCCAGCAGCCAGGGACAGGGTAGTATGATCTATGAGCAGTTCTTC.

The chain carries TRBV9 and TRBJ1-3; the D gene is possibly TRBD1 (6 bases). CDR1 and CDR2 from the germline V gene are SGDLS and YYNGEE. This CDR3 is 14 amino acids long. Trimming shortened V by 5 bases and J by 0 bases, and 9 bases separated the two germline ends. The chain's CDR3 is CASSTGSSGNTIYF. The CDR3 DNA reads TGTGCCAGCAGTACAGGGAGCTCTGGAAACACCATATATTTT.

The V call is TRBV27, the J call TRBJ2-1; the D gene is possibly TRBD2 (5 bases). Germline assignment: CDR1 MNHEY and CDR2 SMNVEV (reference sequence). The CDR3 loop spans 14 amino acids. Trimming shortened V by 7 bases and J by 0 bases, and 10 bases separated the two germline ends. The CDR3 sequence: CASKKRSSYNEQFF. CDR3 sequence (DNA): TGTGCCAGCAAAAAGCGGAGCTCCTACAATGAGCAGTTCTTC.

This sequence joins TRBV28 and TRBJ1-2, with D unresolved. Germline V CDR1 and CDR2: MDHEN, SYDVKM. CDR3 length: 11 amino acids. With 6 bases removed from V and 7 bases from J, the gap between germline ends came to 9 bases. The CDR3: CASRERAGYTF. The DNA of the CDR3 is TGTGCCAGCAGGGAGAGGGCTGGCTACACCTTC.

The CDR3 loop is CASSRAEQPQHF. CDR3 nucleotides: TGTGCCAGCAGCAGAGCCGAGCAGCCCCAGCATTTT. The chain employs TRBV6-2 or TRBV6-3 and TRBJ1-5; D call uncertain. Looked up from germline, CDR1 is MNHEY and CDR2 is SVGEGT. The CDR3 is 12 residues long. V lost 6 bases and J 7 bases, leaving 10 bases between the germline ends.

The rearrangement links TRBV14 to TRBJ2-5; 7 nucleotides agree with TRBD2. The CDR3 runs to 15 residues. In germline, CDR1 is SGHDN, CDR2 FVKESK. V dropped 2 bases and J dropped 11; count of bases not matched to a gene: 14. The CDR3 DNA is TGTGCCAGCAGCCAAATACGGGAGGCGGTAGGGAGACAGTACTTC. It is translated as CASSQIREAVGRQYF.

The chain links TRBV6-6 to TRBJ1-2; 10 bases are shared with TRBD1. This CDR3 region has 16 residues. Germline values: CDR1 MNHNY, CDR2 SVGAGI (reference sequence). J gave up 5 bases and V 6 bases, and 12 bases lay outside the gene matches. The CDR3 nucleotides are TGTGCCAGCAGCCCTGGCCGGGACAGGGGAGGATATGGCTACACCTTC. Translated: CASSPGRDRGGYGYTF.

This clone was picked up one time. V is TRBV7-9 and J is TRBJ1-1, with 7 bases that match TRBD1. The CDR3 has 17 residues. The germline CDR1 and CDR2 sequences are SEHNR and FQNEAQ (reference sequence). Trimming cost V 1 base and J 0 bases; bases outside gene matches: 8. Here the CDR3 DNA reads TGTGCCAGCAGCTTAGATCACAGGGGAGGAATGAACACTGAAGCTTTCTTT. Its protein product is CASSLDHRGGMNTEAFF.

This clone appeared a few times. The V call is TRBV19, the J call TRBJ2-4, with D possibly TRBD2 on 6 matching bases. The CDR3 is 16 amino acids. Germline assignment: CDR1 LNHDA and CDR2 SQIVND (reference sequence). V lost 5 bases and J lost 0, with 14 bases in between. CDR3 nucleotide sequence: TGTGCCAGTAGTCGCGGCGGGGTCGAAGCCAAAAACATTCAGTACTTC. This sequence encodes CASSRGGVEAKNIQYF.

Only one count was recorded for this clone. The J gene is TRBJ2-1, the V gene TRBV19; 8 bases align to TRBD2. The length of the CDR3 is 19 residues. Trimming at V came to 0 bases and at J to 4 bases, leaving 14 bases not matched to a gene. Germline V gives CDR1 LNHDA, CDR2 SQIVND (reference sequence). The CDR3 nucleotides read TGTGCCAGTAGTATAGAAACGGGGGGGGCCGGGACTACTTACAATGAGCAGTTCTTC. It encodes CASSIETGGAGTTYNEQFF.

The V call is TRBV6-5, the J call TRBJ1-1, with D hard to call. Germline CDR1 MNHEY, CDR2 SVGAGI. Trimming took off 6 bases at V and 1 base at J, with 15 bases between the two ends. This CDR3 contains 15 residues. The CDR3 loop reads CASSTFSTENTEAFF. CDR3 DNA: TGTGCCAGCAGCACCTTTTCAACAGAGAACACTGAAGCTTTCTTT.

This clone was counted only a few times. The chain couples TRBV6-6 to TRBJ1-5, with 9 bases lining up with TRBD1. After removal of 2 bases from V and 6 bases from J, the junction contained 5 bases not matched to a gene. The germline CDR1 and CDR2 sequences are MNHNY and SVGAGI (reference sequence). The CDR3 extends over 15 amino acids. Here the CDR3 reads CASSYETGGPQPQHF. The CDR3 coding sequence is TGTGCCAGCAGTTACGAGACAGGGGGGCCTCAGCCCCAGCATTTT.

The genes are TRBV18 and TRBJ2-5; TRBD1 might be the D (6 bases). There are 15 residues in the CDR3. Germline lookup yields CDR1 KGHSH and CDR2 LQKENI. V lost 1 base to trimming and J lost 0 bases, with 9 bases between them. The CDR3 is CASSPRQAYQETQYF. In nucleotides, the CDR3 is TGTGCCAGCTCACCACGACAGGCGTACCAAGAGACCCAGTACTTC. Based on the CDR3 plus reference TRBV18 and TRBJ2-5, the full variable domain is NAGVMQNPRHLVRRRGQEARLRCSPMKGHSHVYWYRQLPEEGLKFMVYLQKENIIDESGMPKERFSAEFPKEGPSILRIQQVVRGDSAAYFCASSPRQAYQETQYFGPGTRLLVL.

The chain is built from TRBV29-1 and TRBJ2-2, with 9 positions matching TRBD1. This CDR3 contains 13 residues. The V segment lost 6 bases and the J segment 7 bases; nucleotides outside the gene matches: 6. Germline V gene lookup returns CDR1 SQVTM and CDR2 ANQGSEA. The CDR3 coding sequence is TGCAGCGTAGGGACAGGGCAGGGCGGGGAGCTGTTTTTT. Protein product: CSVGTGQGGELFF.

Comments on this clone: Since a much larger clone is just one base distant, this may be a read error. This sequence joins TRBV5-8 and TRBJ1-2; 7 nucleotides match TRBD1. CDR3 length: 13 amino acids. V shed 4 bases and J 2 bases; nucleotides not matched to a gene: 2. Germline CDR1 reads SGHTS; CDR2 reads YDEGEE. The CDR3 loop is CASSPDRNYGYTF. CDR3 in DNA: TGTGCCAGCAGCCCGGACAGGAACTATGGCTACACCTTC.

The chain uses TRBV7-9 and TRBJ1-4; a possible D gene is TRBD1 (5 bases). With 4 bases removed from V and 2 bases from J, the gap between germline ends came to 11 bases. This CDR3 is 15 amino acids long. Germline-derived CDR1 and CDR2 are SEHNR and FQNEAQ (reference sequence). This chain's CDR3 is CASSSSGLTNEKLFF. CDR3 nucleotide sequence: TGTGCCAGCAGCTCATCAGGGCTGACTAATGAAAAACTGTTTTTT.

As concerns this clone: The junction and the germline gene differ at one end; a read error may be behind it. The gene calls are TRBV6-1 and TRBJ1-1; weak D call: TRBD1 (6 bases). The CDR3 extends over 12 amino acids. The germline CDR1 and CDR2 sequences are MNHNS and SASEGT. The chain's CDR3 is CASSEALTGHRF. CDR3 DNA: TGTGCCAGCAGTGAAGCCCTAACGGGACACCGCTTT.

The V call is TRBV28, the J call TRBJ1-1, with D unresolved. Per the germline V gene, CDR1 is MDHEN and CDR2 is SYDVKM. V was trimmed by 2 bases and J by 0 bases, leaving 7 bases between them. The CDR3 is 14 amino acids. As DNA, the CDR3 is TGTGCCAGCAGTTTAATGGCCATGAACACTGAAGCTTTCTTT. As protein: CASSLMAMNTEAFF.

V usage is TRBV12-5 and J usage is TRBJ1-2; D might be TRBD1 (5 bases). This CDR3 comprises 15 residues. The V end was cut by 1 base, the J end by 4 bases, with 13 bases between. Per germline, CDR1 LGHNT and CDR2 FRNRAP. CDR3 nucleotides: TGTGCTAGTGGTTTGGGCGGGGCCCCACTCTATGGCTACACCTTC. Amino acid sequence: CASGLGGAPLYGYTF.

The chain couples TRBV7-2 to TRBJ2-3, with TRBD2 matching over 7 bases. CDR3 length: 15 residues. Losses at the gene ends were 4 bases for V and 6 bases for J; bases not matched to a gene: 10. CDR1 SGHTA and CDR2 FQGNSA come from the germline V gene. DNA for the CDR3: TGTGCCAGCAGCTCCCTCGCTAGCGGATTGGATACGCAGTATTTT. Translated: CASSSLASGLDTQYF.

This rearrangement joins TRBV3-1 (or the pseudogene TRBV3-2) to TRBJ2-1; weak D call: TRBD2 (5 bases). In germline, CDR1 is LGHDT, CDR2 YNNKEL (reference sequence). Trimming cost V 0 bases and J 3 bases, with 6 bases left between them. This CDR3 region has 14 residues. The CDR3 coding sequence is TGTGCCAGCAGCCAAGATCGGGGCTACAATGAGCAGTTCTTC. It yields the protein CASSQDRGYNEQFF.